This T cell receptor beta chain was captured by sequencing in a study of T-cell reconstitution after alpha-beta-depleted transplantation in children. Germline V gene data show CDR1 as SGDLS and CDR2 as YYNGEE. CDR3 length: 14 amino acids. With 4 bases removed from V and 5 bases from J, the gap between germline ends came to 16 bases. Unique molecular identifiers were incorporated into the prepared TCRbeta library. TCRdb re-called the PCR reads with MiXCR, one entry per CDR3 protein. The repertoire holds fewer than 550,000 distinct CDR3 sequences, around 9.9% seen once, with about 5% in the top ten. The sequencing here drew on PBMCs from the stem cell graft donor, taken from the stem cell graft. The chain carries TRBV9 and TRBJ2-7; perhaps TRBD2 as D (6 bases). The sequence came from a human donor who donated a stem cell graft to a child with acute myeloid leukemia. The CDR3, as DNA: TGTGCCAGCAGCCCGCTCACGGAGGGTAACGAGCAGTACTTC. It encodes CASSPLTEGNEQYF.